These 26 T cell receptor beta chains came from one sample sequenced in a study of beta chain features in type 1 diabetes. Findings and limits, study-wide: There was a moderate but significant shortening of TCRB CDR3s in all four CD4+ subsets of Type 1 diabetes patients.

Isolated RNA was reverse transcribed in full, so expressed TCRB transcripts were sequenced. The table came from immunoSEQ multiplex PCR; TCRdb's copy has only in-frame clones and leaves some out. The repertoire holds about 390,000 clones, with 9.6% as singletons. No antigen has been assigned to these receptors. The specimen sequenced was central memory CD4+ T cells from blood. These receptors all stem from a man younger than 40 with type 1 diabetes.

V and J are TRBV5-1 and TRBJ2-3, with 8 bases that match TRBD2. V shed 4 bases and J 1 base; nucleotides not matched to a gene: 2. The germline CDR1 and CDR2 sequences are SGHRS and YFSETQ. The CDR3 is 14 residues long. The CDR3 loop reads CASSTTSGTDTQYF. The CDR3 region has the DNA TGCGCCAGCAGCACGACTAGCGGCACAGATACGCAGTATTTT. The variable domain in full, completed from reference TRBV5-1 and TRBJ2-3, reads KAGVTQTPRYLIKTRGQQVTLSCSPISGHRSVSWYQQTPGQGLQFLFEYFSETQRNKGNFPGRFSGRQFSNSRSEMNVSTLELGDSALYLCASSTTSGTDTQYFGPGTRLTVL.

In this sample, this clone turned up a few times. This rearrangement joins TRBV29-1 to TRBJ2-3; tentatively, D is TRBD1 (5 bases). Trimming cost V 4 bases and J 2 bases, with 10 bases left between them. This CDR3 is built from 13 residues. CDR1 is SQVTM, CDR2 ANQGSEA, per germline. For the CDR3, the DNA is TGCAGCGTTGTGCCAGGGATCACAGATACGCAGTATTTT. Its protein product is CSVVPGITDTQYF.

The chain couples TRBV28 to TRBJ2-7, with 12 bases lining up with TRBD1. J lost 2 bases, V lost 3 bases, and 5 bases had no gene match. Germline V lookup: CDR1 MDHEN, CDR2 SYDVKM. This CDR3 spans 16 amino acids. The CDR3: CASSFPGTGGPYEQYF. The DNA of the CDR3 is TGTGCCAGCAGTTTCCCCGGGACAGGGGGCCCCTACGAGCAGTACTTC.

This clone was seen ten or more times. This chain joins TRBV28 and TRBJ2-7; TRBD1 matches at 8 bases. The CDR3 covers 15 residues. Germline CDR1 is MDHEN and CDR2 is SYDVKM. Losses at the gene ends were 5 bases for V and 2 bases for J; bases not matched to a gene: 8. DNA for the CDR3: TGTGCCAGCAGTACCCCGGGACAGGCGGCCTACGAGCAGTACTTC. Protein: CASSTPGQAAYEQYF.

The chain uses TRBV13 and TRBJ2-5, with D perhaps TRBD2 (6 bases). This CDR3 comprises 14 residues. CDR1 is PRHDT, CDR2 FYEKMQ, per germline (reference sequence). V lost 5 bases to trimming and J lost 1 base, with 11 bases between them. As DNA, the CDR3 is TGTGCCAGCAGCCCTACGGGACTCCAAGAGACCCAGTACTTC. It translates to CASSPTGLQETQYF. The entire variable domain, with the rest obtained from reference TRBV13 and TRBJ2-5, is as follows: AAGVIQSPRHLIKEKRETATLKCYPIPRHDTVYWYQQGPGQDPQFLISFYEKMQSDKGSIPDRFSAQQFSDYHSELNMSSLELGDSALYFCASSPTGLQETQYFGPGTRLLVL.

This clone was observed a handful of times. The chain carries TRBV2 and TRBJ2-1, with 13 bases identical to TRBD2. CDR3 length: 15 amino acids. Germline V gene lookup returns CDR1 SNHLY and CDR2 FYNNEI. The trim removed 5 bases at V and 5 bases at J, leaving 3 bases unmatched. The CDR3 here is CASSNGLAGDNEQFF. DNA for the CDR3: TGTGCCAGCAGTAATGGACTAGCGGGGGACAATGAGCAGTTCTTC.

This clone came up a few times. This chain connects TRBV14 to TRBJ1-4, with D unresolved. The V gene's germline CDR1 is SGHDN and CDR2 FVKESK. Between the trimmed V and J ends, which lost 6 bases and 2 bases, there was a span of 4 bases. The CDR3 covers 12 residues. DNA of the CDR3: TGTGCCAGCAGAAGGACTAATGAAAAACTGTTTTTT. Translation gives CASRRTNEKLFF.

The chain is built from TRBV19 and TRBJ1-4, with D unresolved. The germline CDR1 and CDR2 sequences are LNHDA and SQIVND (reference sequence). V dropped 7 bases and J dropped 0 bases, with 9 bases sitting between them. This CDR3 comprises 14 residues. The CDR3 sequence is CASTGGATNEKLFF. The CDR3 region has the DNA TGTGCCAGTACCGGAGGTGCAACTAATGAAAAACTGTTTTTT.

This clone appeared a few times. V gene TRBV28 combines with J gene TRBJ2-7; D is perhaps TRBD1 (6 bases). The germline V gene has CDR1 MDHEN and CDR2 SYDVKM. The ends were cut back, 6 bases at V and 4 bases at J, with 13 bases in the middle. The CDR3 extends over 13 amino acids. This CDR3 is CASRGGQFYEQYF. CDR3 in DNA: TGTGCCAGCAGAGGCGGACAGTTTTACGAGCAGTACTTC.

This clone was seen a handful of times. J is TRBJ2-5 and V is TRBV7-8; perhaps D is TRBD1 or TRBD2 (5 bases each). Trimming took off 1 base at V and 4 bases at J, with 10 bases between the two ends. Germline CDR1 is SGHVS and CDR2 is FQNEAQ. The CDR3 runs 14 residues. DNA of the CDR3: TGTGCCAGCAGCTTAGGAGGGACCCGAGAGACCCAGTACTTC. Translation: CASSLGGTRETQYF.

This clone came up many times. The chain is built from TRBV28 and TRBJ2-6, with D perhaps TRBD1 (6 bases). This CDR3 is built from 17 residues. Germline CDR1 and CDR2: MDHEN and SYDVKM. Deletions cut 10 bases from V and 0 bases from J, with 19 bases between. The CDR3, as DNA: TGTGCCATCCCTTCAGGGGAATTAAGCTCTGGGGCCAACGTCCTGACTTTC. Protein sequence: CAIPSGELSSGANVLTF.

This clone was counted many times. The chain employs TRBV5-1 and TRBJ2-1, with D maybe TRBD1 (6 bases). This CDR3 region has 16 residues. Trimming took off 2 bases at V and 3 bases at J, with 15 bases between the two ends. Per germline, CDR1 SGHRS and CDR2 YFSETQ. CDR3 DNA: TGCGCCAGCAGCTTAACAGGGTCTCCGATCTACAATGAGCAGTTCTTC. Translation gives CASSLTGSPIYNEQFF.

The sample holds a few counts of this clone. The chain uses TRBV1 and TRBJ2-1; the D call in the table, TRBD2, was not verified against the DNA. TRBV1 is a recognized pseudogene. The length of the CDR3 is 15 residues. The CDR3 loop is CTSSGKAGDSNEQFF. Here the CDR3 DNA reads TGCACCAGCAGCGGAAAAGCGGGAGACTCCAATGAGCAGTTCTTC.

This clone has only a few counts. The rearrangement links TRBV7-2 to TRBJ2-7; a possible D gene is TRBD2 (5 bases). V was shortened by 5 bases and J by 1 base, with 12 bases between the two germline ends. Germline loops: CDR1 SGHTA, CDR2 FQGNSA. This CDR3 is built from 14 residues. CDR3 protein: CASSRDWISYEQYF. The DNA for the CDR3 is TGTGCCAGCAGCCGGGATTGGATTTCCTACGAGCAGTACTTC.

V usage is TRBV9 and J usage is TRBJ1-3, with D unresolved. V dropped 3 bases and J dropped 3 bases, with 7 bases sitting between them. The CDR3 is made up of 13 amino acids. Germline CDR1 and CDR2: SGDLS and YYNGEE. CDR3: CASSASVGNTIYF. As DNA, the CDR3 is TGTGCCAGCAGCGCCAGCGTTGGAAACACCATATATTTT.

This clone occurred a few times. The chain is built from TRBV11-2 and TRBJ2-5, with 10 bases that match TRBD2. After removal of 2 bases from V and 3 bases from J, the junction contained 0 bases not matched to a gene. CDR1 and CDR2 (germline): SGHAT, FQNNGV. CDR3 length: 14 amino acids. This CDR3 is CASSLTSGEETQYF. The CDR3 DNA follows: TGTGCCAGCAGCTTAACTAGCGGGGAAGAGACCCAGTACTTC. Variable domain in full (rest from reference TRBV11-2 and TRBJ2-5): EAGVAQSPRYKIIEKRQSVAFWCNPISGHATLYWYQQILGQGPKLLIQFQNNGVVDDSQLPKDRFSAERLKGVDSTLKIQPAKLEDSAVYLCASSLTSGEETQYFGPGTRLLVL.

The chain carries TRBV2 and TRBJ2-7, with TRBD2 matching over 11 bases. The V and J ends lost 4 bases and 2 bases, in that order; junction bases with no gene match: 4. CDR1 and CDR2 from the germline V gene are SNHLY and FYNNEI. The CDR3 runs to 15 residues. CDR3 DNA: TGTGCCAGCAGTGTAACTAGCGGGAGCCCCTACGAGCAGTACTTC. Translated: CASSVTSGSPYEQYF.

This chain links TRBV28 with TRBJ1-5; 10 bases align to TRBD1. The CDR3 length is 18 residues. Germline CDR1 MDHEN, CDR2 SYDVKM. V was clipped by 7 bases and J by 2 bases; unmatched bases: 14. CDR3 in DNA: TGTGCCAGCACCGCAAGCGGGACAGGGGTCGGTCGCAATCAGCCCCAGCATTTT. Its protein is CASTASGTGVGRNQPQHF.

The gene calls are TRBV2 and TRBJ2-3, with 12 bases matching TRBD2. CDR3 length: 15 residues. Germline lookup yields CDR1 SNHLY and CDR2 FYNNEI. The ends lost 6 bases at V and 2 bases at J; junction bases unmatched: 3. CDR3 in DNA: TGTGCCAGCAGCGGACTAGCGGGAATCACAGATACGCAGTATTTT. Its translation is CASSGLAGITDTQYF.

The sample holds a few counts of this clone. The chain has TRBV15 and TRBJ2-2, with D possibly TRBD2 on 5 matching bases. This CDR3 has 14 amino acids. Trimming removed 3 bases at V and 5 bases at J, with 10 bases between. Per germline, CDR1 LNHNV and CDR2 YYDKDF (reference sequence). The CDR3 spells CATSRGVGTGELFF. CDR3 bases: TGTGCCACCAGCAGGGGAGTGGGGACCGGGGAGCTGTTTTTT.

This chain connects TRBV11-2 to TRBJ2-3, with a weak D call TRBD1 (5 bases). The CDR3 has 15 residues. The germline V and J ends were trimmed by 1 base and 0 bases, with 8 bases remaining between them. Germline V gene sequence: CDR1 SGHAT, CDR2 FQNNGV. CDR3 amino acids: CASSLGGLSTDTQYF. CDR3 in DNA: TGTGCCAGCAGCTTAGGGGGCTTGAGCACAGATACGCAGTATTTT.

This clone was seen only a few times. This chain joins TRBV11-2 and TRBJ2-1; a weak D match, TRBD2 (6 bases). Per the germline V gene, CDR1 is SGHAT and CDR2 is FQNNGV. The CDR3 sequence is 14 residues long. Deletions cut 4 bases from V and 7 bases from J, with 14 bases between. CDR3 nucleotide sequence: TGTGCCAGCAGCTCTGGGGGGAGTCGGAATGAGCAGTTCTTC. It is translated as CASSSGGSRNEQFF.

In this sample, this clone turned up a few times. The chain couples TRBV11-2 to TRBJ2-3; maybe TRBD1 (5 bases). The CDR3 totals 14 residues. The V end lost 5 bases, the J end lost 5 bases, and 14 bases lay between the germline ends. Germline values: CDR1 SGHAT, CDR2 FQNNGV. The CDR3 protein is CASSRPGLGDTQYF. DNA of the CDR3: TGTGCCAGCAGCCGTCCAGGGCTGGGAGATACGCAGTATTTT. Combining the CDR3 with reference TRBV11-2 and TRBJ2-3 gives the whole variable domain EAGVAQSPRYKIIEKRQSVAFWCNPISGHATLYWYQQILGQGPKLLIQFQNNGVVDDSQLPKDRFSAERLKGVDSTLKIQPAKLEDSAVYLCASSRPGLGDTQYFGPGTRLTVL.

This clone was seen a few times. The rearrangement links TRBV5-1 to TRBJ1-1, with D hard to call. V gave up 5 bases and J gave up 6 bases, with 14 bases separating them. The germline V gene encodes CDR1 SGHRS and CDR2 YFSETQ. The CDR3 sequence is 13 residues long. The DNA for the CDR3 is TGCGCCAGCAGGGTAGGGATGGAGGCTGAAGCTTTCTTT. It encodes CASRVGMEAEAFF.

In its sample, this clone was seen a few times. The chain carries TRBV7-9 and TRBJ1-2; D not certain. CDR3 length: 14 residues. V shed 4 bases and J shed 8 bases, with 17 bases lying between them. CDR1 and CDR2 from the germline V gene are SEHNR and FQNEAQ (reference sequence). CDR3: CASSSLQTQRGYTF. In DNA form, the CDR3 reads TGTGCCAGCAGCTCCCTTCAAACGCAACGCGGCTACACCTTC.

The chain joins TRBV4-2 to TRBJ2-1; D is possibly TRBD2 (5 bases). V was shortened by 5 bases and J by 9 bases, with 20 bases between the two germline ends. This CDR3 is built from 15 residues. CDR1 is LGHNA, CDR2 YNFKEQ, per germline. The CDR3 is CASSLEGGWTREQFF. Written as DNA, the CDR3 is TGTGCCAGCAGCTTAGAGGGCGGGTGGACGCGTGAGCAGTTCTTC.